Below, 12 T cell receptor beta chains from the same sample are listed, as sequenced in a study of blood T cell repertoires in COVID-19. Assay: immunoSEQ multiplex PCR; the TCRdb copy retains only in-frame clones and omits some. The sample has under 500,000 clones; around 88% are singletons. Sequenced: peripheral blood. The receptors derive from a woman under 40 with acute or convalescent COVID-19.

The chain is built from TRBV4-2 and TRBJ2-3; no clear D gene. V lost 1 base and J 2 bases, leaving 13 bases between the germline ends. This CDR3 has 16 residues. The V gene's germline CDR1 is LGHNA and CDR2 YNFKEQ. The CDR3, as DNA: TGTGCCAGCAGCCAAGCCCTCGGTCTCCTCACAGATACGCAGTATTTT. It codes for CASSQALGLLTDTQYF.

V usage is TRBV2 and J usage is TRBJ2-7; maybe TRBD1 (6 bases). V lost 8 bases, J lost 7 bases, and 15 bases lay in between. The CDR3 is made up of 12 amino acids. The V gene's germline CDR1 is SNHLY and CDR2 FYNNEI. The CDR3 region is CASGTGPGEQYF. The CDR3 DNA sequence: TGTGCCAGCGGAACAGGGCCGGGGGAGCAGTACTTC.

The chain combines TRBV2 with TRBJ2-3, with D maybe TRBD2 (5 bases). The CDR3 loop spans 16 amino acids. Germline lookup yields CDR1 SNHLY and CDR2 FYNNEI. V gave up 7 bases and J gave up 4 bases, with 21 bases separating them. This CDR3 is CASIMAGQAYPDTQYF. The CDR3 DNA reads as TGTGCCAGCATTATGGCGGGTCAGGCCTACCCAGATACGCAGTATTTT.

V usage is TRBV29-1 and J usage is TRBJ2-3; D may be TRBD1 (6 bases). Germline V gene data show CDR1 as SQVTM and CDR2 as ANQGSEA. The V end lost 0 bases, the J end lost 6 bases, and 7 bases lay between the germline ends. The CDR3 consists of 12 residues. The CDR3 reads CSVEDRGDTQYF. In DNA, the CDR3 is TGCAGCGTTGAAGACAGGGGCGATACGCAGTATTTT.

This clone was detected only once. The gene calls are TRBV12-3 or TRBV12-4 and TRBJ2-7; TRBD1 might be the D (5 bases). The germline V and J ends were trimmed by 5 bases and 4 bases, with 9 bases remaining between them. The CDR3 extends over 12 amino acids. The CDR3 DNA follows: TGTGCCAGCAGTCCAGGGAATTACGAGCAGTACTTC. Translating gives CASSPGNYEQYF.

The chain employs TRBV12-3 or TRBV12-4 and TRBJ2-7; D uncertain. The CDR3 runs 12 residues. The V and J ends lost 0 bases and 6 bases respectively, with 6 bases between them. In nucleotides, the CDR3 is TGTGCCAGCAGTTTAGCGCGGCGCGAGCAGTACTTC. This encodes CASSLARREQYF.

The rearrangement joins TRBV21-1 to TRBJ2-1; the DNA was not used to check the table's D call, TRBD2. TRBV21-1 is a pseudogene segment. The CDR3 contains 19 residues. CDR3 residues: CASSKSGLSGGSFCNEQFF. The CDR3 bases are TGTGCCAGCAGCAAATCGGGTTTAAGCGGGGGTAGTTTCTGCAATGAGCAGTTCTTC.

CDR3 sequence (DNA): TGTGCCAGCAGCTTAGGCCCCATCGGGATCGGGAAAGAGACCCAGTACTTC. It is translated as CASSLGPIGIGKETQYF. The chain links TRBV7-6 to TRBJ2-5; maybe TRBD2 (5 bases). CDR1 SGHVS and CDR2 FNYEAQ come from the germline V gene. This CDR3 spans 17 amino acids. Trimming took off 1 base at V and 3 bases at J, with 18 bases between the two ends.

This clone was recorded only once. CDR3 DNA: TGTGCCAGCAGTGTAGGTCTAGCGGGGGGGAACACCGGGGAGCTGTTTTTT. Translating it yields CASSVGLAGGNTGELFF. The chain couples TRBV2 to TRBJ2-2, with 11 bases identical to TRBD2. CDR1 is SNHLY, CDR2 FYNNEI, per germline. The CDR3 has 17 residues. Trimming took 4 bases from V and 1 from J; bases not matched to a gene: 5.

For the CDR3, the DNA is TGTGCCAGCGCTCGACAGTACACAGATACGCAGTATTTT. Its translation: CASARQYTDTQYF. V gene TRBV9 combines with J gene TRBJ2-3; TRBD1 is a possible D gene (5 bases). Trimming took off 7 bases at V and 2 bases at J, with 11 bases between the two ends. There are 13 residues in the CDR3. Germline CDR1 reads SGDLS; CDR2 reads YYNGEE.

This clone was found once. This chain joins TRBV9 and TRBJ2-1; 8 bases fit TRBD2. Germline values: CDR1 SGDLS, CDR2 YYNGEE. With V trimmed by 0 bases and J by 1 base, 9 bases remained unmatched. There are 18 residues in the CDR3. The DNA for the CDR3 is TGTGCCAGCAGCGTAGTAGGGGCCAGCGGGGGATCCTACAATGAGCAGTTCTTC. Translating gives CASSVVGASGGSYNEQFF.

As concerns this clone: Different DNA sequences within this sample yield the same CDR3. The chain is built from TRBV7-2 and TRBJ1-1; D remains unclear. Trimming stripped 1 base from V and 1 base from J, with 10 bases between. Germline loops: CDR1 SGHTA, CDR2 FQGNSA. The CDR3 runs 15 residues. CDR3 residues: CASSLGAGRNTEAFF. The CDR3 bases are TGTGCCAGCAGCTTAGGGGCGGGGAGGAACACTGAAGCTTTCTTT. The whole variable domain, filled in from reference TRBV7-2 and TRBJ1-1, reads GAGVSQSPSNKVTEKGKDVELRCDPISGHTALYWYRQSLGQGLEFLIYFQGNSAPDKSGLPSDRFSAERTGGSVSTLTIQRTQQEDSAVYLCASSLGAGRNTEAFFGQGTRLTVV.